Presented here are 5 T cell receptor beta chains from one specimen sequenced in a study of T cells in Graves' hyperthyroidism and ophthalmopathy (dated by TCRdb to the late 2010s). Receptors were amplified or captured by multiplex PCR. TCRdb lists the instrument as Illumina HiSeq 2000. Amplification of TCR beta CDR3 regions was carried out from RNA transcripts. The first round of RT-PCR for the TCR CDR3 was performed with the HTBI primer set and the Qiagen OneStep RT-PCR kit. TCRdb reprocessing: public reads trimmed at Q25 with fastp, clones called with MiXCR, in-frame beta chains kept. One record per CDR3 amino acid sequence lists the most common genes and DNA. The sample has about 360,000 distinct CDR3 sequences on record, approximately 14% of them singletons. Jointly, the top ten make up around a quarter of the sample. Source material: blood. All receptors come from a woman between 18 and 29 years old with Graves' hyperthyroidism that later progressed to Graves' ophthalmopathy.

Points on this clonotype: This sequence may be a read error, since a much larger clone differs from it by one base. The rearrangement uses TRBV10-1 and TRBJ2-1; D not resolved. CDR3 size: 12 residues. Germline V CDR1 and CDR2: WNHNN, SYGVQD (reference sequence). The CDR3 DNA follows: TGCGCCAGCAGTGAGAGAGGAAATGAGCAGTCCTTC. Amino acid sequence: CASSERGNEQSF.

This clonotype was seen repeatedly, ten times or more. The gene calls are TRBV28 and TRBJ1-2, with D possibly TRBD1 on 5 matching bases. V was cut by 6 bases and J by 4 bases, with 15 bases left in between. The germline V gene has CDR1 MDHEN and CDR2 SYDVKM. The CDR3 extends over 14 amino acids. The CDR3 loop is CASRAPGGFYGYTF. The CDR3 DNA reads TGTGCCAGCAGGGCCCCCGGGGGATTCTATGGCTACACCTTC.

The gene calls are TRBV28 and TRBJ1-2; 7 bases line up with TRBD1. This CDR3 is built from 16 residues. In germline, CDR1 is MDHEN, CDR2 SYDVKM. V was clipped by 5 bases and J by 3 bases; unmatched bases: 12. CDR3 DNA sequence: TGTGCCAGCAGTCTAAAAGCGACAGGGAAGGACTATGGCTACACCTTC. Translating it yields CASSLKATGKDYGYTF.

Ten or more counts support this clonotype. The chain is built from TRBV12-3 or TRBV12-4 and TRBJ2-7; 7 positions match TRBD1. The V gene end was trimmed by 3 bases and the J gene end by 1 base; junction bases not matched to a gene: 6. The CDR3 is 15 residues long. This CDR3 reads CASSFGQEVSYEQYF. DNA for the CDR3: TGTGCCAGCAGTTTCGGACAGGAAGTGTCCTACGAGCAGTACTTC.

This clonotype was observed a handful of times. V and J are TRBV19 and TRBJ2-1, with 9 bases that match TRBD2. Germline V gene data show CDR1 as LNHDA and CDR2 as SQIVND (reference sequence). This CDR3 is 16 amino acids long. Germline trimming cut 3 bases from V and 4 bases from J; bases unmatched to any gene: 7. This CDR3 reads CASSISGLAKYNEQFF. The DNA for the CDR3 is TGTGCCAGTAGTATCTCCGGACTAGCGAAGTACAATGAGCAGTTCTTC.